A single sample gave rise to the 10 T cell receptor beta chains below, sequenced in a study of Graves' ophthalmopathy and Graves' hyperthyroidism. Amplification targeted the TCR beta CDR3 regions, with RNA transcripts as the source material. HTBI-primed first-round RT-PCR preceded second-round multiplex PCR. TCRdb fed the multiplex PCR reads into MiXCR, producing one record per CDR3 protein. This table holds around 1.1 million distinct CDR3 sequences, less than 45% found once. The material sequenced was peripheral blood or thyroid tissue (not recorded which). Receptor source: an adult man with Graves' hyperthyroidism.

V gene TRBV7-9 combines with J gene TRBJ2-5, with no clear D. Trimming left V 6 bases short and J 1 base short, with 15 bases between. The CDR3 totals 15 residues. Germline V gene sequence: CDR1 SEHNR, CDR2 FQNEAQ (reference sequence). CDR3 loop: CASSESWRPQETQYF. CDR3 sequence (DNA): TGTGCCAGCAGTGAAAGTTGGCGGCCCCAAGAGACCCAGTACTTC.

This clonotype was recorded once. At one end, the junction sequence differs from germline, possibly due to a read error. The chain carries TRBV5-1 and TRBJ2-6; D might be TRBD1 (5 bases). The length of the CDR3 is 18 residues. From germline, CDR1 is SGHRS and CDR2 YFSETQ. The CDR3 region is CASSLGAASTSGANVVTF. For the CDR3, the DNA is TGCGCCAGCAGCTTGGGGGCGGCCAGTACCTCTGGGGCCAACGTCGTGACTTTC.

The chain couples TRBV6-2 or TRBV6-3 to TRBJ2-2, with TRBD1 as a possible D gene (5 bases). The CDR3 totals 17 residues. From germline, CDR1 is MNHEY and CDR2 SVGEGT. The V and J ends lost 2 bases and 5 bases respectively, with 18 bases between them. CDR3 in DNA: TGTGCCAGCAGTTACACGAACCCCTATCAGGGAACCGGGGAGCTGTTTTTT. Translating it yields CASSYTNPYQGTGELFF.

The chain carries TRBV2 and TRBJ1-5, with a tentative D call TRBD1 (5 bases). This CDR3 comprises 14 residues. Trimming took 7 bases from V and 6 from J, leaving 16 bases between them. Germline CDR1 and CDR2: SNHLY and FYNNEI. CDR3 region: CASKGTLLGQPQHF. Here the CDR3 DNA reads TGTGCCAGCAAGGGGACTCTACTGGGTCAGCCCCAGCATTTT.

Many counts were recorded for this clonotype. J is TRBJ1-3 and V is TRBV19; no reliable D call. The CDR3 runs to 12 residues. Germline assignment: CDR1 LNHDA and CDR2 SQIVND (reference sequence). V was clipped by 8 bases and J by 4 bases, with 9 bases between them. CDR3 loop: CASQRRGNTIYF. The CDR3 region has the DNA TGTGCCAGTCAAAGACGAGGAAACACCATATATTTT.

This clonotype was picked up many times. This chain connects TRBV19 to TRBJ1-5, with 9 bases identical to TRBD1. The length of the CDR3 is 14 residues. Germline loops: CDR1 LNHDA, CDR2 SQIVND (reference sequence). V shed 3 bases and J 5 bases; nucleotides not matched to a gene: 2. CDR3 in amino acids: CASSITGGYQPQHF. CDR3 coding DNA: TGTGCCAGTAGTATCACAGGGGGCTATCAGCCCCAGCATTTT.

J is TRBJ1-6 and V is TRBV7-8; D is unresolved. V lost 5 bases to trimming and J lost 7 bases, with 21 bases between them. From germline, CDR1 is SGHVS and CDR2 FQNEAQ. The CDR3 runs 17 residues. CDR3 residues: CASSPTPGSRPNSPLHF. CDR3 bases: TGTGCCAGCAGCCCAACCCCTGGGAGCCGCCCAAATTCACCCCTCCACTTT.

This clonotype turned up a few times. A much larger clone sits a single nucleotide away, making a read error possible. The V and J genes are TRBV7-2 and TRBJ2-5; D is possibly TRBD2 (5 bases). The CDR3 length is 15 residues. Germline assignment: CDR1 SGHTA and CDR2 FQGNSA. The CDR3 loop is CASSFRPEGREAQYF. In DNA form, the CDR3 reads TGTGCCAGCAGCTTCAGACCTGAGGGTAGAGAGGCCCAGTACTTC.

This chain links TRBV12-3 or TRBV12-4 with TRBJ1-2, with 10 bases aligning to TRBD1. The CDR3 length is 15 residues. V lost 5 bases, J lost 5 bases, and 8 bases stayed unmatched. This chain's CDR3 is CASSPRGTGVYGYTF. In DNA, the CDR3 is TGTGCCAGCAGTCCACGAGGGACAGGGGTTTATGGCTACACCTTC.

This clonotype was seen many times. The chain combines TRBV5-8 with TRBJ1-1, with no clear D. V was pared by 2 bases and J by 1 base, with 9 bases between. The length of the CDR3 is 14 residues. Germline-derived CDR1 and CDR2 are SGHTS and YDEGEE. The CDR3 region is CASSFTVENTEAFF. DNA for the CDR3: TGTGCCAGCAGCTTTACGGTTGAGAACACTGAAGCTTTCTTT.